This T cell receptor beta chain was profiled in a study of shared clonotypes between healthy human individuals. This clone has more than one count but fewer than ten. This CDR3 contains 13 residues. Trimming removed 4 bases from V and 3 bases from J, with 10 bases in between. Germline V gene data show CDR1 as SQVTM and CDR2 as ANQGSEA. In the source study's methods: ImmunoSEQ supplied junction-only sequences lacking quality scores, so filtering was different. Measured with immunoSEQ multiplex PCR; TCRdb has only the in-frame clones, and not every one. V, J and clone size reflect that table, while D and trimming were determined from the DNA. The sample contains roughly 110,000 clones, around 68% of which appear only once.

The sequence came from a woman under 40 in good health. This chain connects TRBV29-1 to TRBJ2-1; D gene uncertain. The sequencing input was memory CD8+ T cells sorted from blood. The subset was: CD45RO+ cells pooled with CCR7-negative TemRA cells. The CDR3 coding sequence is TGCAGCGTTGGAGTCCCCCTCTACAATGAGCAGTTCTTC. Translated, it gives CSVGVPLYNEQFF.